The T cell receptor (beta chain) described here comes from a study of blood T cells in healthy people across ages. Drawing of peripheral blood yielded 8.5 to 10 milliliters from each donor. This clonotype has a single count. Trimming stripped 6 bases from V and 3 bases from J, with 17 bases between. CDR1 is LGHNA, CDR2 YNFKEQ, per germline. This CDR3 is built from 15 residues. For the second PCR, which ran for 7 to 11 cycles, a sample-barcoded 5' primer and a J-beta primer mix were used. TCRdb itself ran the 5' RACE reads through MiXCR, one entry per CDR3 protein. In the table there are approximately 730,000 distinct CDR3 sequences, less than 70% of which are singletons.

The chain carries TRBV4-2 and TRBJ1-2, with D unresolved. The TCR originated in a man older than 75 in good health. The specimen sequenced was blood. CDR3 in DNA: TGTGCCAGCAGTCCAGAGCATATAGGCGACTATGGCTACACCTTC. It encodes CASSPEHIGDYGYTF.